One and the same sample provided the 26 T cell receptor beta chains below, sequenced in a study of blood T cells in healthy people across ages. A sample-barcoded 5' primer and a J-beta primer mix were used in a second PCR of roughly 7 to 11 cycles. TCRdb fed the 5' RACE reads into MiXCR, producing one record per CDR3 protein. The data contain hundreds of thousands of distinct CDR3 sequences, 32% of them singletons. Sequencing used blood. These receptors came from a woman of 80 years or more in good health.

This clonotype was recorded at least ten times. The chain is built from TRBV7-6 and TRBJ2-3, with D unclear. Per the germline V gene, CDR1 is SGHVS and CDR2 is FNYEAQ. Deletions cut 5 bases from V and 2 bases from J, with 5 bases between. The CDR3 has 12 amino acids. The CDR3 DNA is TGTGCCAGCAGCGGCGCCACAGATACGCAGTATTTT. Protein product: CASSGATDTQYF.

The chain has TRBV30 and TRBJ1-5, with TRBD1 matching over 9 bases. The CDR3 has 13 residues. Germline V lookup: CDR1 GTSNPN, CDR2 SVGIG (reference sequence). V trimming: 7 bases; J trimming: 3 bases; junction bases outside the gene matches: 4. The CDR3 DNA reads TGTGCCTTGCGGACAGGGGACAATCAGCCCCAGCATTTT. Translated: CALRTGDNQPQHF.

This clonotype was observed a handful of times. A read error is possible here, since a much larger clone lies one base away. CDR3 sequence (DNA): TGTGCCAGCAGCTCCTCCGGGATGGGCTGCTATGGCTACACCTTC. Translating gives CASSSSGMGCYGYTF. The chain employs TRBV7-2 and TRBJ1-2; D remains ambiguous. Germline CDR1 is SGHTA and CDR2 is FQGNSA. The CDR3 sequence is 15 residues long. Trimming took off 4 bases at V and 4 bases at J, with 16 bases between the two ends.

This chain joins TRBV12-3 or TRBV12-4 and TRBJ1-3; maybe TRBD1 (6 bases). V was trimmed by 0 bases and J by 1 base, leaving 10 bases between them. This CDR3 comprises 16 residues. CDR3 loop: CASSLAGGLSGNTIYF. DNA for the CDR3: TGTGCCAGCAGTTTAGCAGGGGGTTTGTCTGGAAACACCATATATTTT.

This clonotype was detected a few times. The chain has TRBV4-2 and TRBJ1-1; D unclear. The germline CDR1 and CDR2 sequences are LGHNA and YNFKEQ. There are 15 residues in the CDR3. Between the trimmed V and J ends, which lost 3 bases and 0 bases, there was a span of 11 bases. CDR3 nucleotide sequence: TGTGCCAGCAGCCAGGTCCCGACGGTGAACACTGAAGCTTTCTTT. Its protein product is CASSQVPTVNTEAFF.

This clonotype was observed at least ten times. V and J are TRBV5-1 and TRBJ2-7; 12 nucleotides line up with TRBD2. This CDR3 has 18 amino acids. V trimming: 0 bases; J trimming: 3 bases; junction bases outside the gene matches: 10. The V gene's germline CDR1 is SGHRS and CDR2 YFSETQ. As DNA, the CDR3 is TGCGCCAGCAGCTTGGCGGCTAGCGGGGGGGCCAGGGACTACGAGCAGTACTTC. Protein product: CASSLAASGGARDYEQYF.

This clonotype has a handful of counts. A read error is possible here, since a much larger clone lies one base away. V is TRBV5-4 and J is TRBJ2-5; D ambiguous. This CDR3 has 17 amino acids. Germline-derived CDR1 and CDR2 are SGHNT and YYREEE (reference sequence). The CDR3 DNA is TGTGCCAGCAGCTTATCCGGCGTTGTTGGGGTCCAAGAGGCCCAGTACTTC. This codes for CASSLSGVVGVQEAQYF.

The chain carries TRBV4-2 and TRBJ2-5, with D uncertain. The V end lost 4 bases, the J end lost 4 bases, and 16 bases lay between the germline ends. The germline gives CDR1 LGHNA, CDR2 YNFKEQ. This CDR3 region has 15 residues. For the CDR3, the DNA is TGTGCCAGCAGCCCCCTCACGGAGCACGGAGAGACCCAGTACTTC. This codes for CASSPLTEHGETQYF.

The chain employs TRBV6-6 and TRBJ1-4; 7 nucleotides agree with TRBD1. CDR1 is MNHNY, CDR2 SVGAGI, per germline (reference sequence). The CDR3 totals 16 residues. The V segment lost 5 bases and the J segment 5 bases; nucleotides outside the gene matches: 11. The CDR3 nucleotides read TGTGCCAGCAGTAGGACAGGAGTTCCCAGGAATGAAAAACTGTTTTTT. It is translated as CASSRTGVPRNEKLFF.

This clonotype has a single count. A much larger clonotype is one base distant, so this may be a read error. The CDR3 ends on some other residue instead of the conserved phenylalanine or tryptophan, so this is likely a read error. This chain links TRBV6-2 or TRBV6-3 with TRBJ1-2; the D gene is possibly TRBD1 (5 bases). CDR1 is MNHEY, CDR2 SVGEGT, per germline. V was pared by 6 bases and J by 8 bases, with 13 bases between. The CDR3 length is 12 residues. CDR3 DNA sequence: TGTGCCAGCAGCCCAGCAGGGTGGGGCTACACCGTC. As protein: CASSPAGWGYTV.

J is TRBJ2-1 and V is TRBV14, with 7 bases identical to TRBD2. V trimming: 3 bases; J trimming: 4 bases; junction bases outside the gene matches: 9. Germline V gene data show CDR1 as SGHDN and CDR2 as FVKESK. The CDR3 has 16 residues. CDR3: CASSQPTRGGYNEQFF. In nucleotides, the CDR3 is TGTGCCAGCAGCCAGCCTACTCGCGGGGGATACAATGAGCAGTTCTTC.

This sequence joins TRBV7-9 and TRBJ2-5; D not resolved. Trimming pared 0 bases from V and 5 bases from J, leaving 10 bases between. The CDR3 loop spans 14 amino acids. The germline V gene has CDR1 SEHNR and CDR2 FQNEAQ (reference sequence). The CDR3 DNA sequence: TGTGCCAGCAGCTTAGCGGCAGGTCGGGAGACCCAGTACTTC. It encodes CASSLAAGRETQYF. Using reference TRBV7-9 and TRBJ2-5 for the parts outside the CDR3, the full variable domain is DTGVSQNPRHKITKRGQNVTFRCDPISEHNRLYWYRQTLGQGPEFLTYFQNEAQLEKSRLLSDRFSAERPKGSFSTLEIQRTEQGDSAMYLCASSLAAGRETQYFGPGTRLLVL.

The table lists this clonotype with many counts. The chain couples TRBV4-1 to TRBJ2-7, with D possibly TRBD1 on 5 matching bases. This CDR3 contains 12 residues. V gave up 5 bases and J gave up 6 bases, with 11 bases separating them. Germline assignment: CDR1 MGHRA and CDR2 YSYEKL. The CDR3 region is CASSSTGREQYF. DNA for the CDR3: TGCGCCAGCAGCTCTACAGGACGCGAGCAGTACTTC.

This clonotype has only a few counts. V gene TRBV7-8 combines with J gene TRBJ1-2, with 7 bases aligning to TRBD1. Trimming removed 0 bases from V and 2 bases from J; junction bases left unmatched: 6. Germline CDR1 is SGHVS and CDR2 is FQNEAQ. The CDR3 extends over 16 amino acids. The CDR3 spells CASSLAGQVENYGYTF. In DNA, the CDR3 is TGTGCCAGCAGCTTAGCCGGACAGGTCGAGAACTATGGCTACACCTTC.

Ten or more counts support this clonotype. Here the CDR3 DNA reads TGTGCCACCAGCCGAGAGGGGTCTGGGGCCAACGTCCTGACTTTC. Amino acids: CATSREGSGANVLTF. This chain links TRBV24-1 with TRBJ2-6, with D tentatively TRBD1 or TRBD2 (5 bases each). Trimming shortened V by 7 bases and J by 1 base, and 10 bases separated the two germline ends. This CDR3 region has 15 residues. Germline V gives CDR1 KGHDR, CDR2 SFDVKD.

The rearrangement joins TRBV5-1 to TRBJ2-5, with D unresolved. This CDR3 has 13 residues. V was pared by 2 bases and J by 3 bases, with 8 bases between. Germline CDR1 is SGHRS and CDR2 is YFSETQ. The CDR3 DNA reads as TGCGCCAGCAGCTTCGGGCAGAAAGAGACCCAGTACTTC. This translates into CASSFGQKETQYF.

The chain joins TRBV5-1 to TRBJ2-1, with a weak D call TRBD2 (7 bases). The V end was cut by 4 bases, the J end by 0 bases, with 20 bases between. CDR3 length: 18 residues. Germline CDR1 is SGHRS and CDR2 is YFSETQ. The CDR3 here is CASSPWGGGITSYNEQFF. CDR3 in DNA: TGCGCCAGCAGCCCCTGGGGGGGGGGCATTACCTCCTACAATGAGCAGTTCTTC.

This clonotype was seen ten or more times. The rearrangement joins TRBV28 to TRBJ1-2, with D uncertain. The CDR3 consists of 12 residues. Germline CDR1 reads MDHEN; CDR2 reads SYDVKM. V gave up 6 bases and J gave up 3 bases, with 8 bases separating them. The CDR3 here is CASRATDYGYTF. The CDR3 bases are TGTGCCAGCAGGGCCACCGACTATGGCTACACCTTC.

This sequence joins TRBV7-9 and TRBJ1-1; no reliable D call. CDR3 size: 14 residues. Trimming stripped 2 bases from V and 4 bases from J, with 11 bases between. Germline V gives CDR1 SEHNR, CDR2 FQNEAQ (reference sequence). CDR3: CASSLSGLGTEAFF. Here the CDR3 DNA reads TGTGCCAGCAGCTTATCGGGGTTGGGCACTGAAGCTTTCTTT.

V usage is TRBV30 and J usage is TRBJ1-5, with D unclear. CDR3 length equals 17 residues. Germline values: CDR1 GTSNPN, CDR2 SVGIG (reference sequence). Trimming stripped 2 bases from V and 2 bases from J, with 19 bases between. The CDR3 coding sequence is TGTGCCTGGAGTAGCGGGTTGTTGGCCTTAGGCAATCAGCCCCAGCATTTT. It is translated as CAWSSGLLALGNQPQHF.

V usage is TRBV5-1 and J usage is TRBJ1-1; perhaps TRBD1 as D (6 bases). Trimming cost V 1 base and J 0 bases, with 10 bases left between them. The V gene's germline CDR1 is SGHRS and CDR2 YFSETQ. The CDR3 has 15 residues. The CDR3 sequence: CASSLNTGMNTEAFF. As DNA, the CDR3 is TGCGCCAGCAGCTTGAATACAGGGATGAACACTGAAGCTTTCTTT.

This clonotype came up many times. The chain links TRBV4-2 to TRBJ2-1; D is possibly TRBD2 (5 bases). The CDR3 consists of 14 residues. The germline CDR1 and CDR2 sequences are LGHNA and YNFKEQ. The ends were cut back, 0 bases at V and 8 bases at J, with 11 bases in the middle. For the CDR3, the DNA is TGTGCCAGCAGCCAAGATCCCCTAGCCGATGAGCAGTTCTTC. Protein product: CASSQDPLADEQFF.

This clonotype was found many times. The genes are TRBV9 and TRBJ2-7, with D tentatively TRBD1 (6 bases). V lost 3 bases, J lost 0 bases, and 16 bases lay in between. The CDR3 is made up of 16 amino acids. Germline V gene lookup returns CDR1 SGDLS and CDR2 YYNGEE. CDR3 sequence: CASSARPGTLSYEQYF. CDR3 sequence (DNA): TGTGCCAGCAGCGCGAGACCCGGGACACTCTCCTACGAGCAGTACTTC.

At least ten counts were recorded for this clonotype. The J gene is TRBJ2-7, the V gene TRBV5-6, with D possibly TRBD1 on 5 matching bases. Germline-derived CDR1 and CDR2 are SGHDT and YYEEEE. Trimming pared 4 bases from V and 3 bases from J, leaving 8 bases between. The CDR3 sequence is 12 residues long. The CDR3: CASSRGNYEQYF. The CDR3 DNA reads as TGTGCCAGCAGCAGGGGCAACTACGAGCAGTACTTC.

Ten or more counts support this clonotype. The V gene is TRBV11-2, the J gene TRBJ2-5, with D tentatively TRBD1 (6 bases). The germline V gene encodes CDR1 SGHAT and CDR2 FQNNGV. There are 14 residues in the CDR3. The ends were cut back, 1 base at V and 4 bases at J, with 10 bases in the middle. CDR3: CASSLGIRGETQYF. In DNA form, the CDR3 reads TGTGCCAGCAGCTTAGGAATCAGGGGAGAGACCCAGTACTTC.

In this sample, this clonotype turned up many times. The V call is TRBV6-1, the J call TRBJ2-7; 9 bases match TRBD1. Germline V gene sequence: CDR1 MNHNS, CDR2 SASEGT. CDR3 length: 15 amino acids. V lost 8 bases to trimming and J lost 3 bases; unmatched junction nucleotides: 11. CDR3 sequence (DNA): TGTGCCAGCGGACGCCGGAGGACAGGGGACTACGAGCAGTACTTC. It encodes CASGRRRTGDYEQYF.